This T cell receptor (beta chain) was obtained from a study of long-term antiretroviral therapy in people with HIV. Turning to the study itself: Of all samples, the earliest predate the 2015 immediate-ART recommendation by about a decade.

Remarks on this clone: What it binds is unknown.

At the survey level, the v3.0 immunoSEQ assay was run. Some clones are missing from TCRdb's copy, which holds only in-frame ones; the method was immunoSEQ multiplex PCR. This sample yields approximately 24,000 clones, of which 88% are seen a single time; 5.3% belongs to the top ten. Germline values: CDR1 LNHDA, CDR2 SQIVND (reference sequence). The V and J ends lost 7 bases and 3 bases respectively, with 12 bases between them. The CDR3 contains 14 residues. Every single participant having HIV got treatment inside the United States. Study-level points and caveats: Dominating the repertoire at all time points were the clones that expanded before ART.

This receptor was identified in a man aged 25-40 years with HIV. Material: unsorted PBMCs, obtained less than 4.7 years after starting antiretroviral therapy. The J gene is TRBJ1-4, the V gene TRBV19, with D unresolved. Here the CDR3 reads CASKGRGSNEKLFF. As DNA, the CDR3 is TGTGCCAGTAAAGGACGGGGTTCTAATGAAAAACTGTTTTTT.